This entry lists 16 T cell receptor beta chains sequenced from one sample in a study of blood T cell repertoires in COVID-19 (dated by TCRdb to the early 2020s). Libraries came from the immunoSEQ multiplex PCR assay. Entries here come from immuneACCESS through TCRdb and include only in-frame sequences with V and J called. Some clones fail to appear in such tables; in the studies checked, an unresolved V gene covers under half of the shortfall, and the cause of the remainder is unknown. In this sample the table shows 200,000 to 300,000 clones, approximately 90% of which occur a single time. The leading ten clones occupy 2% to 3% of the sample. The material sequenced was PBMCs or T cells enriched from blood (not recorded which). The source is a woman aged 35 to 49 with acute COVID-19.

This chain connects TRBV4-3 to TRBJ2-1; 11 nucleotides match TRBD1. Germline V lookup: CDR1 LGHNA, CDR2 YSLEER. This CDR3 has 15 residues. Losses at the gene ends were 1 base for V and 10 bases for J; bases not matched to a gene: 6. The CDR3 here is CASSQGTGGSEEQFF. CDR3 in DNA: TGCGCCAGCAGCCAAGGGACAGGGGGCTCCGAAGAGCAGTTCTTC.

The rearrangement joins TRBV9 to TRBJ1-2, with 8 bases that match TRBD1. Germline V gene data show CDR1 as SGDLS and CDR2 as YYNGEE. With V trimmed by 2 bases and J by 2 bases, 8 bases remained unmatched. The CDR3 contains 16 residues. In DNA, the CDR3 is TGTGCCAGCAGCGTCAGGGGACAGGAGTTCAACTATGGCTACACCTTC. It specifies CASSVRGQEFNYGYTF.

The chain is built from TRBV11-2 and TRBJ1-1, with D possibly TRBD1 on 6 matching bases. V lost 5 bases to trimming and J lost 8 bases, with 15 bases between them. This CDR3 comprises 13 residues. Germline lookup yields CDR1 SGHAT and CDR2 FQNNGV. CDR3 coding DNA: TGTGCCAGCAGCCTAGGGGGAGTCCTCGAAGCTTTCTTT. Its protein product is CASSLGGVLEAFF.

This clone is a singleton in its sample. The chain is built from TRBV6-5 and TRBJ1-2, with 7 bases aligning to TRBD1. Germline V gene lookup returns CDR1 MNHEY and CDR2 SVGAGI. The V gene end was trimmed by 11 bases and the J gene end by 7 bases; junction bases not matched to a gene: 10. This CDR3 has 12 residues. DNA of the CDR3: TGTGCCGGCCTTACAGGGGCGGGTGGCTACACCTTC. Protein: CAGLTGAGGYTF.

This sequence joins TRBV30 and TRBJ2-1, with 11 bases matching TRBD1. CDR3 length: 16 residues. Germline V gene lookup returns CDR1 GTSNPN and CDR2 SVGIG (reference sequence). With V trimmed by 2 bases and J by 4 bases, 7 bases remained unmatched. In DNA form, the CDR3 reads TGTGCCTGGAGTCCCCCGGACAGGGGGCCGTACAATGAGCAGTTCTTC. Residues: CAWSPPDRGPYNEQFF.

This clone was detected only a few times. The chain has TRBV7-8 and TRBJ2-1; 12 nucleotides agree with TRBD2. Trimming took 5 bases from V and 6 from J; bases not matched to a gene: 8. Germline V lookup: CDR1 SGHVS, CDR2 FQNEAQ. There are 16 residues in the CDR3. The CDR3 loop is CASSAPTSGRVNEQFF. The CDR3 coding sequence is TGTGCCAGCAGCGCCCCGACTAGCGGGAGAGTCAATGAGCAGTTCTTC. Supplemented by reference TRBV7-8 and TRBJ2-1, the full variable domain reads GAGVSQSPRYKVAKRGQDVALRCDPISGHVSLFWYQQALGQGPEFLTYFQNEAQLDKSGLPSDRFFAERPEGSVSTLKIQRTQQEDSAVYLCASSAPTSGRVNEQFFGPGTRLTVL.

The chain uses TRBV27 and TRBJ2-7, with D uncertain. Trimming shortened V by 6 bases and J by 3 bases, and 6 bases separated the two germline ends. The CDR3 totals 11 residues. Germline V CDR1 and CDR2: MNHEY, SMNVEV (reference sequence). CDR3 in amino acids: CASRNYYEQYF. Here the CDR3 DNA reads TGTGCCAGCAGGAACTACTACGAGCAGTACTTC.

The J gene is TRBJ1-6, the V gene TRBV3-1 (or the pseudogene TRBV3-2); tentative D call: TRBD1 (6 bases). The CDR3 runs to 17 residues. Trimming stripped 4 bases from V and 10 bases from J, with 23 bases between. Germline CDR1 is LGHDT and CDR2 is YNNKEL (reference sequence). Here the CDR3 DNA reads TGTGCCAGCAGCCGGCCAGGGGATCGCTGGGTTGAATCACCCCTCCACTTT. It encodes CASSRPGDRWVESPLHF.

V is TRBV30 and J is TRBJ2-3; D uncertain. Looked up from germline, CDR1 is GTSNPN and CDR2 is SVGIG (reference sequence). The V end was cut by 5 bases, the J end by 6 bases, with 6 bases between. The CDR3 covers 10 residues. CDR3 nucleotides: TGTGCCTGGGGAGCGGATACGCAGTATTTT. It is translated as CAWGADTQYF.

This chain joins TRBV5-1 and TRBJ1-2; 7 bases fit TRBD1. This CDR3 has 14 amino acids. The junction had 4 bases not matched to a gene; V was cut back by 5 bases and J by 0 bases. Germline loops: CDR1 SGHRS, CDR2 YFSETQ. CDR3: CASSTGVTNYGYTF. CDR3 in DNA: TGCGCCAGCAGTACAGGGGTTACTAACTATGGCTACACCTTC.

The chain joins TRBV7-9 to TRBJ1-3; D is possibly TRBD1 (5 bases). V gave up 5 bases and J gave up 0 bases, with 11 bases separating them. The germline gives CDR1 SEHNR, CDR2 FQNEAQ (reference sequence). The CDR3 has 15 residues. The CDR3 loop reads CASSLRDSSGNTIYF. DNA for the CDR3: TGTGCCAGCAGCCTAAGAGACAGCTCTGGAAACACCATATATTTT.

This clone has only a few counts. This chain links TRBV24-1 with TRBJ2-1; TRBD2 matches at 11 bases. Trimming took 4 bases from V and 5 from J; bases not matched to a gene: 9. The CDR3 extends over 17 amino acids. CDR1 and CDR2 from the germline V gene are KGHDR and SFDVKD. In nucleotides, the CDR3 is TGTGCCACCAGTGACAAGACTAGCGGGACGTCGGACAATGAGCAGTTCTTC. It codes for CATSDKTSGTSDNEQFF.

This chain uses TRBV5-4 with TRBJ2-2; 9 nucleotides match TRBD1. CDR1 SGHNT and CDR2 YYREEE come from the germline V gene (reference sequence). This CDR3 region has 15 residues. With V trimmed by 3 bases and J by 0 bases, 0 bases remained unmatched. Here the CDR3 DNA reads TGTGCCAGCAGCTGGACAGGGGCGAACACCGGGGAGCTGTTTTTT. It is translated as CASSWTGANTGELFF.

The chain joins TRBV25-1 to TRBJ2-7; D is ambiguous. This CDR3 region has 14 residues. Germline V gene lookup returns CDR1 MGHDK and CDR2 SYGVNS. Trimming removed 3 bases at V and 3 bases at J, with 12 bases between. The CDR3 bases are TGTGCCAGCAGTGAGCGTAGCAGCTACTACGAGCAGTACTTC. Its translation: CASSERSSYYEQYF.

The chain links TRBV18 to TRBJ1-5, with D perhaps TRBD1 (5 bases). Germline V gives CDR1 KGHSH, CDR2 LQKENI. The CDR3 consists of 15 residues. The germline V and J ends were trimmed by 3 bases and 1 base, with 10 bases remaining between them. The CDR3 DNA reads as TGTGCCAGCTCACCGGGACTAGGGAGCAATCAGCCCCAGCATTTT. Encoded protein: CASSPGLGSNQPQHF.

The chain carries TRBV6-5 and TRBJ2-7, with a tentative D call TRBD2 (5 bases). The V gene's germline CDR1 is MNHEY and CDR2 SVGAGI. This CDR3 spans 14 amino acids. Between the trimmed V and J ends, which lost 0 bases and 1 base, there was a span of 7 bases. The CDR3 sequence is CASSYSPGSYEQYV. CDR3 coding DNA: TGTGCCAGCAGTTACTCGCCGGGATCCTACGAGCAGTACGTC.